This T cell receptor beta chain was retrieved from a study of radiotherapy plus CTLA-4 blockade in lung cancer. Ipilimumab CTLA-4 blockade and focal radiation were given to patients with chemo-refractory metastatic non-small-cell lung cancer. V lost 4 bases to trimming and J lost 4 bases; unmatched junction nucleotides: 9. The CDR3 totals 16 residues. Per the germline V gene, CDR1 is SNHLY and CDR2 is FYNNEI. Sequencing used immunoSEQ multiplex PCR; TCRdb keeps in-frame clones, though not all of them. The profile shows roughly 97,000 clones, roughly 74% of them singletons. J is TRBJ2-1 and V is TRBV2, with 8 bases identical to TRBD2. Specimen: peripheral blood, collected from a patient treated with radiotherapy plus ipilimumab. The clonotype comes from a human donor with non-small cell lung cancer who had a partial response to radiotherapy plus ipilimumab. Some clones in this sample may be carry-over from other donors' samples. The CDR3 coding sequence is TGTGCCAGCAGTGCCCTCGGGGGGGCGGTGTACAATGAGCAGTTCTTC. It encodes CASSALGGAVYNEQFF.